Described below is a single T cell receptor (beta chain) sequence and its context. Its specificity is not known. The genes are named according to mouse. The CDR3 goes on 1 residue after the read ends, and that part is filled in from the germline J gene. This CDR3 spans 17 amino acids. J was trimmed by 0 bases and V by 3 bases; bases with no gene match: 7. Germline CDR1 and CDR2: NNHNN and SYGAGS (reference sequence). These data are taken from a study of tissue T cells after allogeneic stem cell transplantation. CDR3 sequences, V/J genes, frequencies and template counts came from survey-depth TCRbeta sequencing. Profiled with immunoSEQ multiplex PCR; TCRdb holds only in-frame clones, not every one. Of about 48,000 clones listed, less than 75% are singletons. Study-level results: TCR repertoires tracked anatomic similarity, regardless of disease or transplant status. Shared clones across patients were few; motif clustering revealed tissue-specific shared signatures.

The chain uses TRBV13-2 and TRBJ2-1, with TRBD1 matching 9 bases. The material sequenced was sorted cells pooled from one or two spleens. The sequence derives from a pool of C57BL/6 mice in good health. CDR3 bases read: TGTGCCAGCGGTGGCCGGGACAGGGTTTATAACTATGCTGAGCAGTTC. This encodes CASGGRDRVYNYAEQF. The whole CDR3 protein is CASGGRDRVYNYAEQFF.